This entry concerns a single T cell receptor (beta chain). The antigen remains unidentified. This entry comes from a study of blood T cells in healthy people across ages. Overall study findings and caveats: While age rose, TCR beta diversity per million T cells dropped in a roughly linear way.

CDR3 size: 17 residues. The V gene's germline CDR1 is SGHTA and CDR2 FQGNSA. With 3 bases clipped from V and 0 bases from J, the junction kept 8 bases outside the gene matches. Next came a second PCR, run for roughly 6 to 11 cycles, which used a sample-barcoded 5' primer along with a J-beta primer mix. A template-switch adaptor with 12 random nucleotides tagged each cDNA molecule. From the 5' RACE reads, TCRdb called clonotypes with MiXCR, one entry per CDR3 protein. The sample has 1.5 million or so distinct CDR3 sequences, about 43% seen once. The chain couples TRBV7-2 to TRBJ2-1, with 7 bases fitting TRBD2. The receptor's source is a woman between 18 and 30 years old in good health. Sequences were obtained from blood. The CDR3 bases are TGTGCCAGCAGCTTGATAGGCGGCGGGAGCTCCTACAATGAGCAGTTCTTC. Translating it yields CASSLIGGGSSYNEQFF.